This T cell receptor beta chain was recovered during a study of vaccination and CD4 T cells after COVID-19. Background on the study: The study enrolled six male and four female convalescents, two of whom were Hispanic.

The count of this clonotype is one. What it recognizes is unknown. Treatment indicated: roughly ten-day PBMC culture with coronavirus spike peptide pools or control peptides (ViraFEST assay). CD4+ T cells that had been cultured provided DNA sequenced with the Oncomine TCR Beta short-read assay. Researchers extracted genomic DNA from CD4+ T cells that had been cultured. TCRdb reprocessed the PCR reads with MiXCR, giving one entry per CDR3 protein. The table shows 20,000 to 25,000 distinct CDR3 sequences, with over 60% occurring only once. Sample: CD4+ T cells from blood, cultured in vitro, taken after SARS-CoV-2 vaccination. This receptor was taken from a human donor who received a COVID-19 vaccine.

The CDR3 nucleotides are TGCGCCAGCAGCTTGTCTGGACAGGGATCGAACACCGGGGAGCTGTTTTTT. Translating gives CASSLSGQGSNTGELFF. The chain carries TRBV5-1 and TRBJ2-2, with 8 bases lining up with TRBD1. From germline, CDR1 is SGHRS and CDR2 YFSETQ. This CDR3 is built from 17 residues. The V segment lost 1 base and the J segment 0 bases; nucleotides outside the gene matches: 5.